The rows below give T cell receptor beta chains drawn from one sample of a study of T cells in Graves' hyperthyroidism and ophthalmopathy. TCRdb reprocessed the multiplex PCR reads via MiXCR and lists one record per CDR3 protein. Of about 520,000 distinct CDR3 sequences listed, about 20% are singletons. What was sequenced was blood. The origin of the receptors is a man aged 18 to 35 with Graves' hyperthyroidism. Both conserved end residues are part of each CDR3. Each record gives: J gene, V gene, D gene, clone size, CDR3 protein, CDR3 DNA. D genes are given only for firm matches. Clone size is shown for a subset of rows, as once, few, many or a class of expanded clone.

j_gene: TRBJ1-2
v_gene: TRBV5-4
d_gene: .
abundance: many
CDR3aa: CASSLSGVPGYTF
CDR3nt: TGTGCCAGCAGCTTATCAGGGGTACCTGGCTACACCTTC

j_gene: TRBJ2-2
v_gene: TRBV6-2/TRBV6-3
d_gene: .
abundance: many
CDR3aa: CANPLANTGELFF
CDR3nt: TGTGCCAACCCACTAGCTAACACCGGGGAGCTGTTTTTT

j_gene: TRBJ2-5
v_gene: TRBV7-8
d_gene: TRBD2
abundance: .
CDR3aa: CASSFIPPGLAAFQETQYF
CDR3nt: TGTGCCAGCAGCTTTATCCCCCCAGGACTAGCGGCCTTCCAAGAGACCCAGTACTTC

j_gene: TRBJ1-2
v_gene: TRBV7-4
d_gene: .
abundance: many
CDR3aa: CASSLGRGVGEDGYTF
CDR3nt: TGTGCCAGCAGCTTAGGTCGGGGCGTGGGAGAGGATGGCTACACCTTC

j_gene: TRBJ1-1
v_gene: TRBV3-1
d_gene: .
abundance: many
CDR3aa: CASSQGSEAFF
CDR3nt: TGTGCCAGCAGCCAGGGCAGCGAAGCTTTCTTT

j_gene: TRBJ1-2
v_gene: TRBV6-5
d_gene: .
abundance: many
CDR3aa: CASSYERNYGYTF
CDR3nt: TGTGCCAGCAGTTACGAACGGAACTATGGCTACACCTTC

j_gene: TRBJ1-5
v_gene: TRBV12-3/TRBV12-4
d_gene: .
abundance: many
CDR3aa: CASSLARRDQPQHF
CDR3nt: TGTGCCAGCAGTTTAGCCAGGCGGGATCAGCCCCAGCATTTT

j_gene: TRBJ2-7
v_gene: TRBV7-9
d_gene: TRBD1
abundance: .
CDR3aa: CASSLLGTGDEQYF
CDR3nt: TGTGCCAGCAGCCTCCTTGGGACAGGGGACGAGCAGTACTTC

j_gene: TRBJ2-7
v_gene: TRBV20-1
d_gene: .
abundance: few
CDR3aa: CSARGDKGAPREQYF
CDR3nt: TGCAGTGCTAGAGGCGACAAAGGGGCTCCGAGGGAGCAGTACTTC

j_gene: TRBJ1-1
v_gene: TRBV5-1
d_gene: TRBD1
abundance: .
CDR3aa: CASSFRQGSMNTEAFF
CDR3nt: TGCGCCAGCAGCTTCAGACAGGGGTCAATGAACACTGAAGCTTTCTTT

j_gene: TRBJ1-6
v_gene: TRBV28
d_gene: TRBD1
abundance: few
CDR3aa: CASSQGQGAGSPLHF
CDR3nt: TGTGCCAGCAGCCAAGGACAGGGGGCCGGATCACCCCTCCACTTT

j_gene: TRBJ1-6
v_gene: TRBV4-1
d_gene: .
abundance: .
CDR3aa: CASSLLPGHPPNSPLHF
CDR3nt: TGCGCCAGCAGCCTTTTACCGGGACACCCACCGAATTCACCCCTCCACTTT

j_gene: TRBJ1-5
v_gene: TRBV15
d_gene: .
abundance: many
CDR3aa: CATSTDTPQNNQPQHF
CDR3nt: TGTGCCACCAGCACTGACACCCCCCAGAACAATCAGCCCCAGCATTTT

j_gene: TRBJ2-7
v_gene: TRBV5-1
d_gene: .
abundance: few
CDR3aa: CASSADGASYEQYF
CDR3nt: TGCGCCAGCAGCGCGGACGGGGCGTCCTACGAGCAGTACTTC

j_gene: TRBJ2-7
v_gene: TRBV5-1
d_gene: .
abundance: .
CDR3aa: CASSSVVGTRVDEQYF
CDR3nt: TGCGCCAGCAGCTCGGTGGTCGGGACAAGGGTCGACGAGCAGTACTTC

j_gene: TRBJ2-5
v_gene: TRBV20-1
d_gene: .
abundance: many
CDR3aa: CSAGMGSGVETQYF
CDR3nt: TGCAGTGCTGGAATGGGGTCAGGGGTAGAGACCCAGTACTTC

j_gene: TRBJ1-2
v_gene: TRBV30
d_gene: .
abundance: few
CDR3aa: CAWSQTARGPRNTF
CDR3nt: TGTGCCTGGAGTCAAACGGCTAGGGGACCCCGCAACACCTTC

j_gene: TRBJ2-2
v_gene: TRBV12-3/TRBV12-4
d_gene: .
abundance: .
CDR3aa: CAITIRDGANSGDLFF
CDR3nt: TGTGCCATTACCATCCGGGACGGCGCGAACTCCGGGGATCTGTTTTTT

j_gene: TRBJ2-7
v_gene: TRBV20-1
d_gene: .
abundance: many
CDR3aa: CSAVGASSYEQYF
CDR3nt: TGCAGTGCGGTGGGGGCATCCTCCTACGAGCAGTACTTC

j_gene: TRBJ1-2
v_gene: TRBV2
d_gene: .
abundance: once
CDR3aa: CASTSRVVYGYTF
CDR3nt: TGTGCCAGCACGTCCAGGGTAGTCTATGGCTACACCTTC

j_gene: TRBJ2-7
v_gene: TRBV6-2/TRBV6-3
d_gene: TRBD1
abundance: .
CDR3aa: CASRGQGPGDEQYF
CDR3nt: TGTGCCAGCAGGGGACAGGGGCCAGGGGACGAGCAGTACTTC

j_gene: TRBJ2-7
v_gene: TRBV19
d_gene: TRBD2
abundance: many
CDR3aa: CASSIEAGAYEQYF
CDR3nt: TGTGCCAGTAGTATAGAAGCGGGAGCCTACGAGCAGTACTTC

j_gene: TRBJ1-1
v_gene: TRBV12-3/TRBV12-4
d_gene: TRBD1
abundance: many
CDR3aa: CASSLGQGGTEAFF
CDR3nt: TGTGCCAGCAGTTTAGGACAGGGAGGCACTGAAGCTTTCTTT

j_gene: TRBJ1-6
v_gene: TRBV14
d_gene: .
abundance: .
CDR3aa: CASSQGWTRRPPLHF
CDR3nt: TGTGCCAGCAGCCAAGGGTGGACACGTCGACCACCCCTCCACTTT

j_gene: TRBJ1-1
v_gene: TRBV28
d_gene: TRBD1
abundance: many
CDR3aa: CASSLQGRSTEAFF
CDR3nt: TGTGCCAGCAGTCTACAGGGGAGAAGCACTGAAGCTTTCTTT

j_gene: TRBJ2-6
v_gene: TRBV30
d_gene: .
abundance: .
CDR3aa: CAWSVPMGSSGANVLTF
CDR3nt: TGTGCCTGGAGTGTCCCCATGGGGAGCTCTGGGGCCAACGTCCTGACTTTC

j_gene: TRBJ2-5
v_gene: TRBV13
d_gene: .
abundance: few
CDR3aa: CASSLAGLGTQYF
CDR3nt: TGTGCCAGCAGCTTAGCGGGGCTGGGGACCCAGTACTTC

j_gene: TRBJ2-7
v_gene: TRBV11-2
d_gene: .
abundance: many
CDR3aa: CASSLGAGPYEQYF
CDR3nt: TGTGCCAGCAGCTTAGGGGCGGGCCCCTACGAGCAGTACTTC

j_gene: TRBJ2-7
v_gene: TRBV5-1
d_gene: TRBD1
abundance: many
CDR3aa: CASSLGQGKDEQYF
CDR3nt: TGCGCCAGCAGCTTGGGACAGGGGAAGGACGAGCAGTACTTC